These 25 T cell receptor beta chains came from one sample sequenced in a study of blood T cell repertoires in COVID-19. The protocol was immunoSEQ multiplex PCR, while the TCRdb copy is restricted to in-frame clones and leaves out a portion. This table has 170,000 or so clones, about 87% appearing once. The sample was peripheral blood. Receptors were obtained from a woman aged 18-29 years who had recovered from COVID-19.

A note on this clone: The same CDR3 can be traced to other DNA sequences in this sample. The gene calls are TRBV6-2 or TRBV6-3 and TRBJ1-2, with TRBD1 as a possible D gene (6 bases). The CDR3 is made up of 13 amino acids. With 3 bases removed from V and 3 bases from J, the gap between germline ends came to 8 bases. In germline, CDR1 is MNHEY, CDR2 SVGEGT. The CDR3 here is CASSYGGHYGYTF. For the CDR3, the DNA is TGTGCCAGCAGTTATGGGGGCCACTATGGCTACACCTTC.

In this sample, this clone turned up once. V is TRBV7-9 and J is TRBJ1-1; the D gene is possibly TRBD1 (6 bases). This CDR3 is built from 14 residues. Trimming removed 6 bases from V and 0 bases from J, with 11 bases in between. Germline-derived CDR1 and CDR2 are SEHNR and FQNEAQ (reference sequence). The CDR3 bases are TGTGCCAGCAGACAGGGTGGGATGAACACTGAAGCTTTCTTT. It specifies CASRQGGMNTEAFF.

This clone was found once. The chain links TRBV7-6 to TRBJ1-1; possible D gene TRBD1, 5 bases. This CDR3 is 15 amino acids long. CDR1 is SGHVS and CDR2 is FNYEAQ in the germline V gene. Trimming removed 1 base from V and 6 bases from J, with 15 bases in between. In DNA, the CDR3 is TGTGCCAGCAGCTTAGAATCAGGGTCGGTCGCTGAAGCTTTCTTT. Its protein is CASSLESGSVAEAFF.

The CDR3 bases are TGTGCCAGCAGTCCAGGGGGAAACACCATATATTTT. Amino acid sequence: CASSPGGNTIYF. The rearrangement uses TRBV5-6 and TRBJ1-3; possibly TRBD1 for D (5 bases). The CDR3 contains 12 residues. The V gene lost 5 bases and the J gene lost 4 bases, with 7 bases spanning the gap. Germline-derived CDR1 and CDR2 are SGHDT and YYEEEE.

J is TRBJ1-1 and V is TRBV4-3; D unresolved. V dropped 0 bases and J dropped 6 bases, with 14 bases sitting between them. The CDR3 contains 15 residues. Germline assignment: CDR1 LGHNA and CDR2 YSLEER. CDR3 sequence: CASSQDQSRRAEAFF. The CDR3 nucleotides are TGCGCCAGCAGCCAAGATCAGAGTCGACGGGCTGAAGCTTTCTTT.

The V call is TRBV12-3 or TRBV12-4, the J call TRBJ1-1; D perhaps matches TRBD1 (6 bases). Trimming took 7 bases from V and 5 from J, leaving 14 bases between them. There are 13 residues in the CDR3. CDR3 sequence: CASMTGSGTEAFF. CDR3 bases: TGTGCCAGCATGACAGGTTCGGGGACTGAAGCTTTCTTT.

The chain employs TRBV19 and TRBJ1-5; unclear D gene. CDR1 is LNHDA, CDR2 SQIVND, per germline (reference sequence). Deletions cut 3 bases from V and 6 bases from J, with 9 bases between. The CDR3 sequence is 13 residues long. CDR3 sequence (DNA): TGTGCCAGTAGTATCGGGGTGGGTCAGCCCCAGCATTTT. Amino acid sequence: CASSIGVGQPQHF.

The chain uses TRBV25-1 and TRBJ1-2; TRBD1 matches 10 bases. The CDR3 has 15 amino acids. The V segment lost 3 bases and the J segment 4 bases; nucleotides outside the gene matches: 5. The germline CDR1 and CDR2 sequences are MGHDK and SYGVNS. DNA of the CDR3: TGTGCCAGCAGTGATCCGGGACAGGGGATCTATGGCTACACCTTC. This translates into CASSDPGQGIYGYTF.

This clone was found once. This sequence joins TRBV15 and TRBJ1-2; 7 bases match TRBD1. The CDR3 has 17 amino acids. Germline CDR1 is LNHNV and CDR2 is YYDKDF (reference sequence). Trimming took 5 bases from V and 4 from J; bases not matched to a gene: 16. The CDR3 is CATSRNFETGIGYGYTF. In nucleotides, the CDR3 is TGTGCCACCAGCCGAAATTTCGAGACAGGGATCGGCTATGGCTACACCTTC.

The chain uses TRBV19 and TRBJ1-1; D gene uncertain. Trimming shortened V by 9 bases and J by 1 base, and 9 bases separated the two germline ends. The germline CDR1 and CDR2 sequences are LNHDA and SQIVND (reference sequence). This CDR3 has 12 amino acids. The CDR3 here is CASETRNTEAFF. CDR3 sequence (DNA): TGTGCCAGCGAAACAAGGAACACTGAAGCTTTCTTT.

The chain employs TRBV2 and TRBJ1-2, with TRBD1 as a possible D gene (6 bases). Germline V gene lookup returns CDR1 SNHLY and CDR2 FYNNEI. The CDR3 length is 12 residues. V was shortened by 6 bases and J by 4 bases, with 9 bases between the two germline ends. The CDR3 loop reads CASSRTVYGYTF. The CDR3 nucleotides read TGTGCCAGCAGCAGGACAGTCTATGGCTACACCTTC.

The rearrangement uses TRBV15 and TRBJ2-7, with D tentatively TRBD2 (5 bases). Per germline, CDR1 LNHNV and CDR2 YYDKDF (reference sequence). The CDR3 sequence is 19 residues long. Trimming pared 0 bases from V and 1 base from J, leaving 22 bases between. This CDR3 is CATSREKVPGAGASYEQYF. The CDR3 bases are TGTGCCACCAGCAGAGAGAAGGTCCCTGGTGCGGGTGCTTCCTACGAGCAGTACTTC.

The chain combines TRBV4-1 with TRBJ1-1; D unresolved. Germline CDR1 MGHRA, CDR2 YSYEKL. The CDR3 covers 14 residues. V gave up 4 bases and J gave up 1 base, with 10 bases separating them. The CDR3 nucleotides read TGCGCCAGCAGCCGACTCCCCGAGAACACTGAAGCTTTCTTT. Amino acids: CASSRLPENTEAFF.

CDR3 in amino acids: CASSQSTRVHEQFF. CDR3 nucleotide sequence: TGTGCCAGCAGCCAATCCACTAGGGTCCATGAGCAGTTCTTC. The rearrangement links TRBV3-1 (or the pseudogene TRBV3-2) to TRBJ2-1, with D perhaps TRBD2 (5 bases). Trimming stripped 2 bases from V and 8 bases from J, with 13 bases between. This CDR3 is 14 amino acids long. CDR1 LGHDT and CDR2 YNNKEL come from the germline V gene (reference sequence).

This clone was seen just once. The rearrangement joins TRBV6-5 to TRBJ2-7; 7 bases match TRBD2. Per the germline V gene, CDR1 is MNHEY and CDR2 is SVGAGI. V lost 5 bases to trimming and J lost 5 bases; unmatched junction nucleotides: 9. The CDR3 runs to 14 residues. The CDR3 DNA reads TGTGCCAGCAGTACGATCTCGGGACTAAACGAGCAGTACTTC. It translates to CASSTISGLNEQYF.

V is TRBV6-5 and J is TRBJ1-6; a possible D gene is TRBD1 (6 bases). The CDR3 extends over 13 amino acids. Germline CDR1 MNHEY, CDR2 SVGAGI. V was clipped by 7 bases and J by 10 bases, with 14 bases between them. CDR3 loop: CASNPGTSSPLHF. CDR3 in DNA: TGTGCCAGCAACCCAGGGACATCATCACCCCTCCACTTT.

The J gene is TRBJ1-1, the V gene TRBV13; no reliable D call. The CDR3 spans 13 residues. Trimming cost V 3 bases and J 3 bases, with 8 bases left between them. Germline values: CDR1 PRHDT, CDR2 FYEKMQ (reference sequence). The CDR3 DNA is TGTGCCAGCAGCTTTCGGGAGTACACTGAAGCTTTCTTT. It specifies CASSFREYTEAFF.

The rearrangement links TRBV6-6 to TRBJ1-5; 7 positions match TRBD1. Trimming removed 6 bases from V and 7 bases from J; junction bases left unmatched: 3. The CDR3 covers 12 residues. In germline, CDR1 is MNHNY, CDR2 SVGAGI (reference sequence). The CDR3 sequence: CASRQGDQPQHF. The CDR3 nucleotides read TGTGCCAGCAGGCAGGGGGACCAGCCCCAGCATTTT.

This clone appeared a single time. The chain joins TRBV28 to TRBJ2-3; TRBD2 is a possible D gene (6 bases). The V and J ends lost 4 bases and 0 bases respectively, with 8 bases between them. Germline CDR1 reads MDHEN; CDR2 reads SYDVKM. The CDR3 covers 14 residues. The CDR3 here is CASSWGRSTDTQYF. The DNA for the CDR3 is TGTGCCAGCAGTTGGGGGAGGAGCACAGATACGCAGTATTTT.

CDR3 coding DNA: TGTGCCAGTAGTATAGGAATAGGGGACACTGAAGCTTTCTTT. Its translation: CASSIGIGDTEAFF. V and J are TRBV19 and TRBJ1-1; TRBD1 might be the D (5 bases). Germline CDR1 and CDR2: LNHDA and SQIVND (reference sequence). V shed 1 base and J shed 3 bases, with 9 bases lying between them. The CDR3 totals 14 residues.

The chain uses TRBV2 and TRBJ2-7; D not resolved. The ends were cut back, 6 bases at V and 3 bases at J, with 12 bases in the middle. This CDR3 has 13 residues. From germline, CDR1 is SNHLY and CDR2 FYNNEI. The CDR3 here is CASSPKRVYEQYF. The CDR3 DNA is TGTGCCAGCAGCCCTAAACGCGTCTACGAGCAGTACTTC. Drawing the rest from reference TRBV2 and TRBJ2-7, the complete variable domain is EPEVTQTPSHQVTQMGQEVILRCVPISNHLYFYWYRQILGQKVEFLVSFYNNEISEKSEIFDDQFSVERPDGSNFTLKIRSTKLEDSAMYFCASSPKRVYEQYFGPGTRLTVT.

This chain joins TRBV6-1 and TRBJ1-5; 7 bases match TRBD1. CDR1 and CDR2 from the germline V gene are MNHNS and SASEGT. V shed 2 bases and J 5 bases; nucleotides not matched to a gene: 6. The CDR3 is 15 amino acids. The CDR3 DNA is TGTGCCAGCAGTGAATCAGGGGGGAGAGATCAGCCCCAGCATTTT. Protein: CASSESGGRDQPQHF.

The rearrangement joins TRBV7-2 to TRBJ2-7; the D is unclear. Deletions cut 4 bases from V and 0 bases from J, with 7 bases between. The CDR3 length is 13 residues. Germline CDR1 is SGHTA and CDR2 is FQGNSA. CDR3 DNA sequence: TGTGCCAGCAGCTCCAGGTTCTCCTACGAGCAGTACGTC. It specifies CASSSRFSYEQYV.

This chain uses TRBV7-2 with TRBJ1-2, with 9 bases aligning to TRBD1. The CDR3 loop spans 13 amino acids. CDR1 is SGHTA and CDR2 is FQGNSA in the germline V gene. V lost 4 bases to trimming and J lost 6 bases; unmatched junction nucleotides: 3. As DNA, the CDR3 is TGTGCCAGCAGCTCCGGGACAGGGAATGGCTACACCTTC. Its translation: CASSSGTGNGYTF.

The chain links TRBV19 to TRBJ1-1; D is perhaps TRBD1 (6 bases). Germline CDR1 and CDR2: LNHDA and SQIVND (reference sequence). The CDR3 runs to 13 residues. The germline V and J ends were trimmed by 5 bases and 3 bases, with 10 bases remaining between them. The chain's CDR3 is CASSSTGYTEAFF. As DNA, the CDR3 is TGTGCCAGTAGTTCTACAGGGTACACTGAAGCTTTCTTT.